This entry concerns a single T cell receptor beta chain. This sample is drawn from a study of blood T cell repertoires in COVID-19. Study context: Specimens from acute and convalescent COVID-19 originated in the United States, Italy and Spain.

Authors' analysis steps: Estimates of nucleated cell counts were drawn from the amplification of reference gene primers. Here immunoSEQ multiplex PCR was the method, and the copy in TCRdb shows in-frame clones only, minus some. The DNA was the basis for D and trimming; V, J and clone size are from that table. The sample records some 300,000 clones, around 87% being singletons. The CDR3 is 13 residues long. Germline CDR1 reads MRHNA; CDR2 reads SNTAGT. Between the trimmed V and J ends, which lost 3 bases and 7 bases, there was a span of 12 bases. The chain combines TRBV6-4 with TRBJ1-2, with TRBD1 as a possible D gene (5 bases). This clonotype was sampled from a man between 18 and 29 years old with active or convalescent COVID-19. The sample comprised peripheral blood. DNA of the CDR3: TGTGCCAGCAGTGAATCAGGGAACGGTGGCTACACCTTC. Translated, it gives CASSESGNGGYTF.